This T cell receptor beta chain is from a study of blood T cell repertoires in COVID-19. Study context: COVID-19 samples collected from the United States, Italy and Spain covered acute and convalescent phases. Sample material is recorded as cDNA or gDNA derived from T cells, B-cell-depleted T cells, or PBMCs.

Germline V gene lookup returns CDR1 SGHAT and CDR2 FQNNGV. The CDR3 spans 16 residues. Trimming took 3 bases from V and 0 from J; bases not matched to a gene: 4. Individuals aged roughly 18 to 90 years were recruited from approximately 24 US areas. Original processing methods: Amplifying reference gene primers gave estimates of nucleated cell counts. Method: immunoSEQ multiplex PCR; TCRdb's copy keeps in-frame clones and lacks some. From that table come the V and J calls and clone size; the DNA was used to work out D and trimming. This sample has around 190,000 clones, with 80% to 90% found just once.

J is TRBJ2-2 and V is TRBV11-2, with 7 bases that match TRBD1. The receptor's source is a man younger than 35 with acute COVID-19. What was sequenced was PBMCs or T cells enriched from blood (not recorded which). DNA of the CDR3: TGTGCCAGCAGCTTCTGGGACAGTGCGAACACCGGGGAGCTGTTTTTT. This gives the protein CASSFWDSANTGELFF.